The 10 T cell receptor beta chains below all came from one sample that was sequenced in a study of response to subunit inactivated influenza vaccine. TCRdb reanalysed the RT-PCR reads using MiXCR and keeps one entry per CDR3 protein. The table has almost 600,000 distinct CDR3 sequences, roughly 15% seen once; the top ten hold around 10%. The material sequenced was PBMCs from blood, taken roughly 13 days after vaccination. Source of these receptors: a man aged 50 to 59 who received an inactivated influenza vaccine.

The V call is TRBV29-1, the J call TRBJ2-7, with D perhaps given as TRBD1 or TRBD2 (5 bases each). Germline CDR1 SQVTM, CDR2 ANQGSEA. CDR3 length: 13 residues. The V end lost 4 bases, the J end lost 0 bases, and 10 bases lay between the germline ends. CDR3 DNA: TGCAGCGTTGTGGGGGATCGCTCCTACGAGCAGTACTTC. Its translation: CSVVGDRSYEQYF.

This clonotype has only a few counts. The chain couples TRBV14 to TRBJ2-1, with TRBD2 identical over 10 bases. This CDR3 is built from 19 residues. J was trimmed by 6 bases and V by 4 bases; bases with no gene match: 18. The V gene's germline CDR1 is SGHDN and CDR2 FVKESK. The CDR3: CASSLSLTSGSPWGNEQFF. The CDR3 nucleotides read TGTGCCAGCAGCCTATCTTTGACTAGCGGGTCCCCGTGGGGCAATGAGCAGTTCTTC.

This clonotype was counted only a few times. V and J are TRBV4-1 and TRBJ2-4; 7 bases match TRBD1. CDR1 MGHRA and CDR2 YSYEKL come from the germline V gene. The CDR3 is made up of 15 amino acids. With 4 bases clipped from V and 3 bases from J, the junction kept 6 bases outside the gene matches. The CDR3 DNA sequence: TGCGCCAGCAGCCCGACCCGGGACAGCAAAAACATTCAGTACTTC. Its protein is CASSPTRDSKNIQYF.

The chain couples TRBV7-2 to TRBJ1-6; no definite D call. Germline V gives CDR1 SGHTA, CDR2 FQGNSA. V was cut by 5 bases and J by 10 bases, with 9 bases left in between. The CDR3 is made up of 12 amino acids. Here the CDR3 reads CASSTDGSPLHF. The CDR3, as DNA: TGTGCCAGCAGCACCGACGGATCACCCCTCCACTTT.

The rearrangement uses TRBV30 and TRBJ2-1; TRBD1 aligns across 11 bases. The V segment lost 5 bases and the J segment 6 bases; nucleotides outside the gene matches: 9. CDR3 size: 15 residues. Germline CDR1 GTSNPN, CDR2 SVGIG (reference sequence). CDR3 amino acids: CAWATPGTGGNEQFF. In nucleotides, the CDR3 is TGTGCCTGGGCGACACCCGGGACAGGGGGCAATGAGCAGTTCTTC. The whole variable domain, filled in from reference TRBV30 and TRBJ2-1, reads SQTIHQWPATLVQPVGSPLSLECTVEGTSNPNLYWYRQAAGRGLQLLFYSVGIGQISSEVPQNLSASRPQDRQFILSSKKLLLSDSGFYLCAWATPGTGGNEQFFGPGTRLTVL.

The V gene is TRBV10-1, the J gene TRBJ2-5; 7 positions agree with TRBD2. There are 16 residues in the CDR3. The V and J ends lost 4 bases and 5 bases, in that order; junction bases with no gene match: 13. Germline V gene data show CDR1 as WNHNN and CDR2 as SYGVQD (reference sequence). The CDR3, as DNA: TGCGCCAGCAGTGTCGGCGGGGGACCTTTTGGGGAGACCCAGTACTTC. Protein product: CASSVGGGPFGETQYF.

This clonotype was detected a few times. The chain is built from TRBV6-1 and TRBJ1-2; 10 bases agree with TRBD1. This CDR3 contains 14 residues. Germline-derived CDR1 and CDR2 are MNHNS and SASEGT. Losses at the gene ends were 8 bases for V and 4 bases for J; bases not matched to a gene: 7. The CDR3, as DNA: TGTGCCAGCGAGACAGGGGGCAGAGGCTATGGCTACACCTTC. Its protein is CASETGGRGYGYTF.

The chain carries TRBV7-9 and TRBJ2-7, with a weak D call TRBD1 (5 bases). CDR1 SEHNR and CDR2 FQNEAQ come from the germline V gene (reference sequence). CDR3 length equals 16 residues. Trimming removed 3 bases from V and 1 base from J, with 16 bases in between. The CDR3 bases are TGTGCCAGCAGCTTCCAGGTGGGGCTCGCGTCCTACGAGCAGTACTTC. Amino acids: CASSFQVGLASYEQYF.

This clonotype showed up just a few times. This chain uses TRBV6-2 or TRBV6-3 with TRBJ2-7; 9 bases fit TRBD1. The CDR3 has 15 residues. The V segment lost 5 bases and the J segment 4 bases; nucleotides outside the gene matches: 9. The germline CDR1 and CDR2 sequences are MNHEY and SVGEGT. The chain's CDR3 is CASSPDRGLLYEQYF. The CDR3 DNA sequence: TGTGCCAGCAGTCCGGACAGGGGCCTTCTATACGAGCAGTACTTC.

This clonotype was seen more than once but under ten times. J is TRBJ1-2 and V is TRBV21-1. TRBV21-1 is marked as a pseudogene. This CDR3 is 11 amino acids long. CDR3 sequence reads: CASSRLKGYTF. CDR3 sequence (DNA): TGTGCCAGCAGCCGGTTAAAGGGCTACACCTTC.